These 20 T cell receptor beta chains came from one sample sequenced in a study of blood T cell repertoires in COVID-19. Clones were sequenced by immunoSEQ multiplex PCR, and TCRdb holds only the in-frame ones, with some missing. Counted here are around 250,000 clones, roughly 88% occurring once; the ten biggest clones make up roughly 3%. The sequenced sample was PBMCs or T cells enriched from blood (not recorded which). The origin of the receptors is a middle-aged woman who had been exposed to COVID-19.

The chain uses TRBV7-2 and TRBJ1-4; D call uncertain. Germline V gives CDR1 SGHTA, CDR2 FQGNSA. The V end lost 5 bases, the J end lost 4 bases, and 11 bases lay between the germline ends. The CDR3 has 14 residues. The CDR3 nucleotides read TGTGCCAGCAGCCCTACACAGATTAATGAAAAACTGTTTTTT. As protein: CASSPTQINEKLFF.

This chain joins TRBV25-1 and TRBJ1-4, with D possibly matching TRBD1 (6 bases). V lost 3 bases to trimming and J lost 4 bases, with 18 bases between them. This CDR3 is built from 17 residues. Germline CDR1 MGHDK, CDR2 SYGVNS. The CDR3 is CASSDSVGTRLNEKLFF. Written as DNA, the CDR3 is TGTGCCAGCAGTGATTCTGTTGGGACACGGCTTAATGAAAAACTGTTTTTT.

This chain joins TRBV9 and TRBJ1-6, with D maybe TRBD1 (5 bases). Trimming cost V 0 bases and J 9 bases, with 13 bases left between them. The CDR3 runs 15 residues. Germline V CDR1 and CDR2: SGDLS, YYNGEE. The CDR3: CASSVEQGGTSPLHF. In DNA, the CDR3 is TGTGCCAGCAGCGTAGAGCAGGGTGGCACTTCACCCCTCCACTTT.

This sequence joins TRBV19 and TRBJ1-1; D remains unclear. V lost 7 bases, J lost 1 base, and 10 bases lay in between. The V gene's germline CDR1 is LNHDA and CDR2 SQIVND (reference sequence). CDR3 length: 13 residues. The CDR3 coding sequence is TGTGCCAGTAAACTGCTAGCGAACACTGAAGCTTTCTTT. It translates to CASKLLANTEAFF.

This clone was counted a few times. The V call is TRBV6-2 or TRBV6-3, the J call TRBJ1-5, with D hard to call. The ends were cut back, 5 bases at V and 1 base at J, with 6 bases in the middle. The CDR3 consists of 13 residues. The V gene's germline CDR1 is MNHEY and CDR2 SVGEGT. The CDR3 region has the DNA TGTGCCAGCAGTGGGCAGAGCAATCAGCCCCAGCATTTT. Translation: CASSGQSNQPQHF.

This chain connects TRBV14 to TRBJ1-4; D call uncertain. This CDR3 region has 14 residues. Germline assignment: CDR1 SGHDN and CDR2 FVKESK. The V end lost 3 bases, the J end lost 0 bases, and 5 bases lay between the germline ends. CDR3 loop: CASSHTPTNEKLFF. As DNA, the CDR3 is TGTGCCAGCAGCCACACACCAACTAATGAAAAACTGTTTTTT. Complete variable domain (other parts from reference TRBV14 and TRBJ1-4): EAGVTQFPSHSVIEKGQTVTLRCDPISGHDNLYWYRRVMGKEIKFLLHFVKESKQDESGMPNNRFLAERTGGTYSTLKVQPAELEDSGVYFCASSHTPTNEKLFFGSGTQLSVL.

This chain links TRBV7-9 with TRBJ2-6, with 11 nucleotides matching TRBD2. This CDR3 has 19 residues. Losses at the gene ends were 4 bases for V and 3 bases for J; bases not matched to a gene: 11. Germline-derived CDR1 and CDR2 are SEHNR and FQNEAQ (reference sequence). CDR3 residues: CASSSFSGRGIGGANVLTF. The CDR3 nucleotides are TGTGCCAGCAGCTCCTTTAGCGGGAGGGGAATAGGTGGGGCCAACGTCCTGACTTTC.

The chain uses TRBV7-9 and TRBJ2-7; a possible D gene is TRBD1 (5 bases). V was trimmed by 6 bases and J by 2 bases, leaving 17 bases between them. CDR1 and CDR2 from the germline V gene are SEHNR and FQNEAQ (reference sequence). This CDR3 has 15 residues. The CDR3 is CASREWAGSAYEQYF. The CDR3 DNA sequence: TGTGCCAGCAGAGAATGGGCAGGGTCGGCCTACGAGCAGTACTTC.

This clone has only a few counts. The junction departs from the called germline gene at one end, perhaps through a read error. V is TRBV5-1 and J is TRBJ2-2, with 7 bases that match TRBD2. The V gene's germline CDR1 is SGHRS and CDR2 YFSETQ. CDR3 length: 17 amino acids. The CDR3 DNA follows: TGTGCCAGCAGCGTGGAGGCAGGACTTCGGGGGGCCGGGGAGCTGTTTTTT. This sequence encodes CASSVEAGLRGAGELFF. The full variable domain, in which reference TRBV5-1 and TRBJ2-2 provide the parts outside the CDR3, is KAGVTQTPRYLIKTRGQQVTLSCSPISGHRSVSWYQQTPGQGLQFLFEYFSETQRNKGNFPGRFSGRQFSNSRSEMNVSTLELGDSALYLCASSVEAGLRGAGELFFGEGSRLTVL.

The V gene is TRBV10-3, the J gene TRBJ1-5, with D possibly matching TRBD1 (5 bases). Trimming removed 2 bases from V and 6 bases from J, with 17 bases in between. From germline, CDR1 is ENHRY and CDR2 SYGVKD. This CDR3 has 16 residues. The CDR3 is CAISEGGKVWSQPQHF. The CDR3 DNA follows: TGTGCCATCAGTGAGGGGGGGAAGGTTTGGAGTCAGCCCCAGCATTTT.

This clone has only one observation. The chain recombines TRBV4-3 with TRBJ1-6; TRBD1 might be the D (5 bases). There are 15 residues in the CDR3. Per the germline V gene, CDR1 is LGHNA and CDR2 is YSLEER. The V and J ends lost 5 bases and 9 bases respectively, with 17 bases between them. The CDR3 region is CASSYSRTITSPLHF. The CDR3 DNA is TGCGCCAGCAGCTACTCCAGGACAATCACTTCACCCCTCCACTTT.

This clone was recorded a few times. Here the CDR3 DNA reads TGTGCCAGCAGTTTGGGACAGGAAGCCTACGAGCAGTACTTC. Protein: CASSLGQEAYEQYF. The rearrangement joins TRBV6-5 to TRBJ2-7; 8 nucleotides align to TRBD1. Per germline, CDR1 MNHEY and CDR2 SVGAGI. J lost 2 bases, V lost 4 bases, and 4 bases had no gene match. The CDR3 consists of 14 residues.

The chain carries TRBV11-2 and TRBJ2-5; 8 bases align to TRBD1. Losses at the gene ends were 0 bases for V and 7 bases for J; bases not matched to a gene: 4. Germline-derived CDR1 and CDR2 are SGHAT and FQNNGV. This CDR3 spans 14 amino acids. The CDR3 sequence: CASSLEQGVGTQYF. Written as DNA, the CDR3 is TGTGCCAGCAGCTTAGAACAGGGGGTAGGGACCCAGTACTTC. Using reference TRBV11-2 and TRBJ2-5 for the parts outside the CDR3, the full variable domain is EAGVAQSPRYKIIEKRQSVAFWCNPISGHATLYWYQQILGQGPKLLIQFQNNGVVDDSQLPKDRFSAERLKGVDSTLKIQPAKLEDSAVYLCASSLEQGVGTQYFGPGTRLLVL.

The rearrangement links TRBV7-4 to TRBJ2-7; TRBD1 might be the D (7 bases). Deletions cut 5 bases from V and 2 bases from J, with 19 bases between. Germline-derived CDR1 and CDR2 are SGHVT and SQSDAQ. This CDR3 comprises 16 residues. CDR3 loop: CASSEGGDSPTYEQYF. The CDR3 DNA reads as TGTGCCAGCAGCGAGGGCGGGGACAGTCCAACCTACGAGCAGTACTTC. The complete variable domain, with remaining parts taken from reference TRBV7-4 and TRBJ2-7, reads GAGVSQSPRYKVAKRGRDVALRCDSISGHVTLYWYRQTLGQGSEVLTYSQSDAQRDKSGRPSGRFSAERPERSVSTLKIQRTEQGDSAVYLCASSEGGDSPTYEQYFGPGTRLTVT.

This chain joins TRBV7-2 and TRBJ2-3; D not certain. CDR1 and CDR2 from the germline V gene are SGHTA and FQGNSA. The germline V and J ends were trimmed by 1 base and 4 bases, with 12 bases remaining between them. The CDR3 runs 15 residues. For the CDR3, the DNA is TGTGCCAGCAGCTTAGTATCTTCTGTGTCAGATACGCAGTATTTT. The encoded protein is CASSLVSSVSDTQYF.

CDR3 loop: CASSFGGLARETQYF. The CDR3, as DNA: TGTGCCAGCAGTTTCGGGGGACTAGCGAGGGAGACCCAGTACTTC. This chain joins TRBV7-9 and TRBJ2-5; TRBD2 aligns across 10 bases. Germline values: CDR1 SEHNR, CDR2 FQNEAQ (reference sequence). The trim removed 6 bases at V and 5 bases at J, leaving 9 bases unmatched. This CDR3 spans 15 amino acids.

V usage is TRBV4-3 and J usage is TRBJ2-1; a weak D match, TRBD1 (6 bases). CDR1 is LGHNA, CDR2 YSLEER, per germline. The CDR3 contains 13 residues. Trimming pared 5 bases from V and 4 bases from J, leaving 9 bases between. As DNA, the CDR3 is TGCGCCAGCAGCGACACAGGGTACAATGAGCAGTTCTTC. Residues: CASSDTGYNEQFF.

The V call is TRBV7-9, the J call TRBJ2-5; D might be TRBD2 (6 bases). The V gene lost 4 bases and the J gene lost 4 bases, with 16 bases spanning the gap. The germline V gene has CDR1 SEHNR and CDR2 FQNEAQ (reference sequence). CDR3 length: 15 amino acids. The CDR3 reads CASSWGLPPGETQYF. The DNA of the CDR3 is TGTGCCAGCAGCTGGGGACTTCCCCCAGGAGAGACCCAGTACTTC.

The V and J genes are TRBV4-2 and TRBJ2-3; 8 bases map to TRBD1. J was trimmed by 1 base and V by 0 bases; bases with no gene match: 3. Germline-derived CDR1 and CDR2 are LGHNA and YNFKEQ. This CDR3 comprises 16 residues. CDR3 DNA: TGTGCCAGCAGCCAAGATGGGACAGGAGGCACAGATACGCAGTATTTT. It codes for CASSQDGTGGTDTQYF.

The chain is built from TRBV28 and TRBJ1-2, with TRBD1 identical over 7 bases. With 2 bases clipped from V and 4 bases from J, the junction kept 4 bases outside the gene matches. This CDR3 region has 14 residues. Germline V CDR1 and CDR2: MDHEN, SYDVKM. CDR3 in amino acids: CASSLRQGTYGYTF. The CDR3 DNA follows: TGTGCCAGCAGTTTACGACAGGGTACCTATGGCTACACCTTC.